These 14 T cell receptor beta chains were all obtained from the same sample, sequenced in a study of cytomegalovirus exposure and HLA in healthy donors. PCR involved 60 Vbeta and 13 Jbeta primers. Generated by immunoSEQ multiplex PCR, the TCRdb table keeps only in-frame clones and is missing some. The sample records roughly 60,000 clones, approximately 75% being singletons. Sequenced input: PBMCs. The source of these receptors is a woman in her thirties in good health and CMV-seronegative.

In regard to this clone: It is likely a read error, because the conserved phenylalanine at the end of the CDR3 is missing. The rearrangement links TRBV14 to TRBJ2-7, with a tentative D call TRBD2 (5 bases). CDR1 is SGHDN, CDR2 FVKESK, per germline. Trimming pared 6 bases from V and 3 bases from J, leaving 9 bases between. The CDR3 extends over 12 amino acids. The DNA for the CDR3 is TGTGCCAGCAGTCGGACTGTCTACGAGCAGTACCTC. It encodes CASSRTVYEQYL.

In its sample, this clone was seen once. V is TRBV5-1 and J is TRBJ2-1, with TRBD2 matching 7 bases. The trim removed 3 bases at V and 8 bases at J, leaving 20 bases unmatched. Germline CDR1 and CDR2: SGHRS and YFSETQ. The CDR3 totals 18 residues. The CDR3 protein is CASSSPYLRGSSSDEQFF. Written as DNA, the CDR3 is TGCGCCAGCAGCTCCCCTTACCTCCGCGGGAGTTCAAGCGATGAGCAGTTCTTC.

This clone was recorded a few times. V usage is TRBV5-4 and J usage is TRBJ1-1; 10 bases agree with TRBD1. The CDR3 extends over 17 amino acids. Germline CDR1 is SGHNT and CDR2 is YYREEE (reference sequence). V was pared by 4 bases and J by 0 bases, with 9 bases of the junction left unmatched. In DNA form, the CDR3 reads TGTGCCAGCAGCGCCGACCGGGACAGGGGAATGAACACTGAAGCTTTCTTT. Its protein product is CASSADRDRGMNTEAFF.

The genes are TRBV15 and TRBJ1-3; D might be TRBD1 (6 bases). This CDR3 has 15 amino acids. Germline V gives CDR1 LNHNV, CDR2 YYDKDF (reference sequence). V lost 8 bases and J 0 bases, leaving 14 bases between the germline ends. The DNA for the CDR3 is TGTGCCACCGCCTGGGGAGGGGGCTCTGGAAACACCATATATTTT. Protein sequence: CATAWGGGSGNTIYF.

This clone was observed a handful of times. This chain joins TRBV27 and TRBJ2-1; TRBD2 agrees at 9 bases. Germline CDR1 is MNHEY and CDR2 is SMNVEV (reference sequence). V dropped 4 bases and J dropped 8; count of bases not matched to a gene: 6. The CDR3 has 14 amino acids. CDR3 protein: CASSSGLARDEQFF. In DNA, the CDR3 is TGTGCCAGCAGTTCCGGACTAGCGCGGGATGAGCAGTTCTTC.

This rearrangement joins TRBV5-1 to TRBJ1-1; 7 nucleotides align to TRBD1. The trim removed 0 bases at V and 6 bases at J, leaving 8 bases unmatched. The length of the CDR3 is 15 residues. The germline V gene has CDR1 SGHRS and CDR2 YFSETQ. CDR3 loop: CASSLGSGQIAEAFF. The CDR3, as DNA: TGCGCCAGCAGCTTGGGCTCGGGACAGATCGCTGAAGCTTTCTTT. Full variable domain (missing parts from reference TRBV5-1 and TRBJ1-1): KAGVTQTPRYLIKTRGQQVTLSCSPISGHRSVSWYQQTPGQGLQFLFEYFSETQRNKGNFPGRFSGRQFSNSRSEMNVSTLELGDSALYLCASSLGSGQIAEAFFGQGTRLTVV.

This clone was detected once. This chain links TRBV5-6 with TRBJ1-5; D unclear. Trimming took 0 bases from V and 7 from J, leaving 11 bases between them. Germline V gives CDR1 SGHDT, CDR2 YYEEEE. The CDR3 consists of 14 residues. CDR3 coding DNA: TGTGCCAGCAGCTTGGACGGTTCAGGCCAGCCCCAGCATTTT. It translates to CASSLDGSGQPQHF. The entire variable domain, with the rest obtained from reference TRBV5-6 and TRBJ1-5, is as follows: DAGVTQSPTHLIKTRGQQVTLRCSPKSGHDTVSWYQQALGQGPQFIFQYYEEEERQRGNFPDRFSGHQFPNYSSELNVNALLLGDSALYLCASSLDGSGQPQHFGDGTRLSIL.

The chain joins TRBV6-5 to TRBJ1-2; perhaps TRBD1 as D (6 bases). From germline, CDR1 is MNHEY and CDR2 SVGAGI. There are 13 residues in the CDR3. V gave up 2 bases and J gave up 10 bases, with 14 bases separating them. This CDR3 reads CASSYGGGPSYTF. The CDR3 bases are TGTGCCAGCAGTTACGGTGGGGGCCCCTCCTACACCTTC.

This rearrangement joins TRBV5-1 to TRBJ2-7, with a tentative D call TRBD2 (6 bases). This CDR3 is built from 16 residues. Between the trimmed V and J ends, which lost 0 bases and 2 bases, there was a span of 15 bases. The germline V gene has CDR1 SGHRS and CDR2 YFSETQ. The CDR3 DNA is TGCGCCAGCAGCTTGGCCCAAGGGACTGGAACCTACGAGCAGTACTTC. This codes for CASSLAQGTGTYEQYF. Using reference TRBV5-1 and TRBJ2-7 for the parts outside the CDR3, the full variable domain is KAGVTQTPRYLIKTRGQQVTLSCSPISGHRSVSWYQQTPGQGLQFLFEYFSETQRNKGNFPGRFSGRQFSNSRSEMNVSTLELGDSALYLCASSLAQGTGTYEQYFGPGTRLTVT.

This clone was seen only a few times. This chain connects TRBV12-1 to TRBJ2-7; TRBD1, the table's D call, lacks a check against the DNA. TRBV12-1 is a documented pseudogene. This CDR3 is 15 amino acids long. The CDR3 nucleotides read TGTGCCAGCAGCTCGGGACAGGGACCAGTCTACGAGCAGTACTTC. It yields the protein CASSSGQGPVYEQYF.

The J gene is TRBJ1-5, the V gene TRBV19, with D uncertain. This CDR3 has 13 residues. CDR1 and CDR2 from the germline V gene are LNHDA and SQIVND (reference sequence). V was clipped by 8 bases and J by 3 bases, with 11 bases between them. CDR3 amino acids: CASAGRDNQPQHF. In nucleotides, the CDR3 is TGTGCCAGTGCCGGTCGAGACAATCAGCCCCAGCATTTT.

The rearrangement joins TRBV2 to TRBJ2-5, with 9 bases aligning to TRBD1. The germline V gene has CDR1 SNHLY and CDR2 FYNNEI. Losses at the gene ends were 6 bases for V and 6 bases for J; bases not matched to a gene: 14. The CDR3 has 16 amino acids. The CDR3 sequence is CASSPTTGQGWKTQYF. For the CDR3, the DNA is TGTGCCAGCAGCCCTACTACTGGACAGGGGTGGAAGACCCAGTACTTC.

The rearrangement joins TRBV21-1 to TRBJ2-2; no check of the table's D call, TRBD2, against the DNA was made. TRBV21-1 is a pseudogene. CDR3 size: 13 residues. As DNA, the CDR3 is TGTGCCAGCGGGGGGGGAAAGGGCGGGGAGCTGTTTTTT. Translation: CASGGGKGGELFF.

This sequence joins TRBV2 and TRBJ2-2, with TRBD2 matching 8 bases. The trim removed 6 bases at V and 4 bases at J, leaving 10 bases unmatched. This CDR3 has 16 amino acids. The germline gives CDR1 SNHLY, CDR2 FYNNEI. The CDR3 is CASSSRAGASTGELFF. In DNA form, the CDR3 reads TGTGCCAGCAGCAGCAGAGCGGGAGCGAGCACCGGGGAGCTGTTTTTT.